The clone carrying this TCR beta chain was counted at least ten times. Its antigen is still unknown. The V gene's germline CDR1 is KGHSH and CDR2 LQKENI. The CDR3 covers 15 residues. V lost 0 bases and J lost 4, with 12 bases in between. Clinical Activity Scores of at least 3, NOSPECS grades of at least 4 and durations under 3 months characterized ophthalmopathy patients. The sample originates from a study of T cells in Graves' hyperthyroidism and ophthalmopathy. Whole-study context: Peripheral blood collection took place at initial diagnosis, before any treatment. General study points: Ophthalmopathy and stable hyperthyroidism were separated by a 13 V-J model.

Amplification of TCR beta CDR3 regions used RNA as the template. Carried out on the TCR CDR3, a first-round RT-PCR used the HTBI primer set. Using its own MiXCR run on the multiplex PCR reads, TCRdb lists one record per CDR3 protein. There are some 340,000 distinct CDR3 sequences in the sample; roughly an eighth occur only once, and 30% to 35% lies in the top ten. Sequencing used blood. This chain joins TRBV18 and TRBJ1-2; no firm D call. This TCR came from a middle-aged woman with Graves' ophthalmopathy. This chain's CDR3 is CASSPPGMLGYGYTF. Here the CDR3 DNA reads TGTGCCAGCTCACCACCAGGGATGTTGGGCTATGGCTACACCTTC.